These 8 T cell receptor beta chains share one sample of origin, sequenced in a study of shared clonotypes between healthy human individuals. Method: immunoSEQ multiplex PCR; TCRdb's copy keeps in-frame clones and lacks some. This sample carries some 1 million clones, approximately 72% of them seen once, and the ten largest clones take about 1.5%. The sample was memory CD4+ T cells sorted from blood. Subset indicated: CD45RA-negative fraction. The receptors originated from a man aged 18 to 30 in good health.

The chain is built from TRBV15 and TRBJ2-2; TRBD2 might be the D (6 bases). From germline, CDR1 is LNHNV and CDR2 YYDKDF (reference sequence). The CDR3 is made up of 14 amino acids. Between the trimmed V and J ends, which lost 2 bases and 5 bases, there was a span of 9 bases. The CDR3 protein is CATSRKSGTGELFF. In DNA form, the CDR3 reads TGTGCCACCAGCAGAAAAAGCGGGACCGGGGAGCTGTTTTTT.

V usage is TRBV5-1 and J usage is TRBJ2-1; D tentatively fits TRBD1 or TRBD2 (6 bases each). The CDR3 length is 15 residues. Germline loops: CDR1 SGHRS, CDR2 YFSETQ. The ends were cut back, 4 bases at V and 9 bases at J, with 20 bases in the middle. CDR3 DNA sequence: TGCGCCAGCAGCCAGCTGGGGGGCCTATATGGTGAGCAGTTCTTC. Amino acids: CASSQLGGLYGEQFF.

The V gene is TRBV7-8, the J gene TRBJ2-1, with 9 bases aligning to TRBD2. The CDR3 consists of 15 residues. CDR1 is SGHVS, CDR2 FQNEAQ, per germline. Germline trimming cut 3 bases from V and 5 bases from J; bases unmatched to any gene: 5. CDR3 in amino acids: CASSFLAGYDNEQFF. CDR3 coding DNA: TGTGCCAGCAGCTTCCTAGCGGGGTACGACAATGAGCAGTTCTTC.

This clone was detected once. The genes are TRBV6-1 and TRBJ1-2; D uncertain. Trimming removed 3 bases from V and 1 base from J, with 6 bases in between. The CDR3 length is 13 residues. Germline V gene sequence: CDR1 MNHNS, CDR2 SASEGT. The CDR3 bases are TGTGCCAGCAGTGACCGGTTTAACTATGGCTACACCTTC. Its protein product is CASSDRFNYGYTF.

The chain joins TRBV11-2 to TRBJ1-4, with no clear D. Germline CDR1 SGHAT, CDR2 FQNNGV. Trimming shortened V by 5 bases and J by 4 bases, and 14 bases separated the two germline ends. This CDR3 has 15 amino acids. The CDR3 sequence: CASSVGQAYNEKLFF. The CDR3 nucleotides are TGTGCCAGCAGCGTAGGGCAGGCTTATAATGAAAAACTGTTTTTT.

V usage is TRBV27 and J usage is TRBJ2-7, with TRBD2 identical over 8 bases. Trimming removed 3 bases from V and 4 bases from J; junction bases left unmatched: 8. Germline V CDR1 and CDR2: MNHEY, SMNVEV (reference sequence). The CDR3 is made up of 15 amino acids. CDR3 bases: TGTGCCAGCAGTTTGGCGGGAGGCCGGGGTTACGAGCAGTACTTC. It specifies CASSLAGGRGYEQYF.

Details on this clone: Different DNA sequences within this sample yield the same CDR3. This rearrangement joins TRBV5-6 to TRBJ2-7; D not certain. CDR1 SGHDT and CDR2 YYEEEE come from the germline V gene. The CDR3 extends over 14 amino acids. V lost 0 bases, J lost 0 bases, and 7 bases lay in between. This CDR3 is CASSLVGSSYEQYF. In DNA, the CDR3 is TGTGCCAGCAGCTTGGTGGGATCCTCCTACGAGCAGTACTTC.

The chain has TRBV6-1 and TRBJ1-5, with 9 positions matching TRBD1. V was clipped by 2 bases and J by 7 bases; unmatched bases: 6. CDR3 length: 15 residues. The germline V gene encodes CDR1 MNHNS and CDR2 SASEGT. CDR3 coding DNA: TGTGCCAGCAGTGAACAGGGGACAGGGCGGCAGCCCCAGCATTTT. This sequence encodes CASSEQGTGRQPQHF.